These 3 T cell receptor beta chains were all obtained from the same sample, sequenced in a study of blood T cell repertoires in COVID-19. Here immunoSEQ multiplex PCR was the method, and the copy in TCRdb shows in-frame clones only, minus some. The profile shows about 80,000 clones, approximately 85% of them singletons. Input material: peripheral blood. Source of these receptors: a human donor in a cohort sampled during active COVID-19.

The rearrangement joins TRBV4-1 to TRBJ2-7; 7 positions match TRBD2. J was trimmed by 1 base and V by 1 base; bases with no gene match: 4. The CDR3 covers 15 residues. CDR1 is MGHRA and CDR2 is YSYEKL in the germline V gene. In DNA, the CDR3 is TGCGCCAGCAGCCAAGTCCATAGCGGGTCCTACGAGCAGTACTTC. Its translation: CASSQVHSGSYEQYF.

The chain combines TRBV30 with TRBJ2-3; TRBD2 aligns across 7 bases. Germline loops: CDR1 GTSNPN, CDR2 SVGIG (reference sequence). V lost 0 bases and J lost 2; bases outside the gene matches: 5. This CDR3 spans 15 amino acids. CDR3 region: CAWSVRAGATDTQYF. CDR3 sequence (DNA): TGTGCCTGGAGTGTACGGGCGGGAGCCACAGATACGCAGTATTTT.

The count of this clone is one. This chain uses TRBV28 with TRBJ1-4; possible D gene TRBD1, 5 bases. The CDR3 totals 16 residues. The germline CDR1 and CDR2 sequences are MDHEN and SYDVKM. Trimming took off 5 bases at V and 1 base at J, with 14 bases between the two ends. In nucleotides, the CDR3 is TGTGCCAGCAGTGCGCCCTGGGGCCTAACTAATGAAAAACTGTTTTTT. Protein sequence: CASSAPWGLTNEKLFF.